This T cell receptor beta chain was retrieved from a study of T-cell reconstitution after alpha-beta-depleted transplantation in children. This clonotype was observed a few times. Molecular barcoding with unique molecular identifiers was used for the TCRbeta library. MiXCR was run by TCRdb on the PCR reads, yielding one entry per CDR3 protein. This sample has 600,000 or so distinct CDR3 sequences, with under 30% found just once. The germline gives CDR1 SGHRS, CDR2 YFSETQ. The CDR3 consists of 15 residues. The V end was cut by 4 bases, the J end by 1 base, with 14 bases between. This material consisted of PBMCs, mostly from graft donor cells, taken 360 days after TCRalphabeta/CD19-depleted stem cell transplant. The chain combines TRBV5-1 with TRBJ2-5; possibly TRBD1 for D (6 bases). The source of this sequence is a boy under three years old who had a stem cell transplant for acute myeloid leukemia, so the T cells may come from the graft donor. Written as DNA, the CDR3 is TGCGCCAGCAGCCGAACCTACAGGGCCCAAGAGACCCAGTACTTC. It encodes CASSRTYRAQETQYF.